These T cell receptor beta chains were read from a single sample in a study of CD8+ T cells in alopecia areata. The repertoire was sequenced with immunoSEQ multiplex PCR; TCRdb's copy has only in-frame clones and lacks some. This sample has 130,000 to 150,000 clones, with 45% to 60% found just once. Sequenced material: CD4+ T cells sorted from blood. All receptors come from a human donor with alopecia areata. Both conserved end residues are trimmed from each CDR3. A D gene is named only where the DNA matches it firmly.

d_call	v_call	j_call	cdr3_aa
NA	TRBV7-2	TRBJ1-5	ASSLGREGQPQH
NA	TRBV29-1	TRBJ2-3	SVEVGVGTDTQY
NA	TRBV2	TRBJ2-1	ATRWTSSYNEQF
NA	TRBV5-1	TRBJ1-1	ASSFWGVNTEAF
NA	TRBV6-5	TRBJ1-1	ASSRTGLNTEAF
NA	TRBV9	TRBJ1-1	ASSVVLNTEAF
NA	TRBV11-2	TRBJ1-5	ASSLDGNQPQH
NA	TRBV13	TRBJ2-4	ASSRYSKVQY
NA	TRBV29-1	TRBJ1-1	SVVVYSDTEAF
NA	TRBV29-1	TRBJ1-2	SVWGGTSNYGYT
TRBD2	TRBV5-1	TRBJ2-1	ASSLANTGGGEQF
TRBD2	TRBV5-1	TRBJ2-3	ASTESGGPEDTQY
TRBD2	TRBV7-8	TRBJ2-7	ASSFPAGAFPEQY
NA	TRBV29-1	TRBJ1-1	SVVVWGDTEAF
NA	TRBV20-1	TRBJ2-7	SAREGYEQY
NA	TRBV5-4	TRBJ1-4	ASSLEREKLF
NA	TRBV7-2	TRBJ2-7	ASSHGTPTYEQY
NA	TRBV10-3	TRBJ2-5	AISLNREGTQY
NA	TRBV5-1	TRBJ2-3	ASSLVGSYTDTQY
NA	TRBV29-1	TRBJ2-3	SVGRSDTQY
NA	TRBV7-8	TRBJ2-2	ASSRRGGNTGELF
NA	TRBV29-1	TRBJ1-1	SGGFRYTEAF
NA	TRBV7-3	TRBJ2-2	ASSLKNTGELF
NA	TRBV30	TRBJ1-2	AWSVVWVNYGYT
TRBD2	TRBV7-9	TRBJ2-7	ASSLTAGGLEQY
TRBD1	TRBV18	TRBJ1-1	ASSPLWTGADTEAF
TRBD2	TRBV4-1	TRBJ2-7	ASRLAGGNEQY
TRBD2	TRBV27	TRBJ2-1	ASSLVASGRSWRI
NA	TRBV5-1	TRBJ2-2	ASSLTGSDIPGELF
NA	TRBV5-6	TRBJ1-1	ASSRRFRAEAF
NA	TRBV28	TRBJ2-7	ASTTDGYSYEQY
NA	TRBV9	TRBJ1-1	ASSARTGNTEAF
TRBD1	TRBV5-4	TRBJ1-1	ASSFGQGIPEAF
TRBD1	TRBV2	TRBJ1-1	ASSGTAEAF
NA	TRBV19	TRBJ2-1	ASSMATKQF
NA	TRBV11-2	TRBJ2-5	ASSSITETQY
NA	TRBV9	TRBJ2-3	ASSVEMGISTDTQY
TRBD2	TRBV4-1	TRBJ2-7	ASSQVGSGRGYYEQY
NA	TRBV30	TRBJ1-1	AWSVDTEAF
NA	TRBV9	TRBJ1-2	ASSDRRGGTDGGYT
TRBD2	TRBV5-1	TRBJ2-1	ASSLVLAGDNEQF